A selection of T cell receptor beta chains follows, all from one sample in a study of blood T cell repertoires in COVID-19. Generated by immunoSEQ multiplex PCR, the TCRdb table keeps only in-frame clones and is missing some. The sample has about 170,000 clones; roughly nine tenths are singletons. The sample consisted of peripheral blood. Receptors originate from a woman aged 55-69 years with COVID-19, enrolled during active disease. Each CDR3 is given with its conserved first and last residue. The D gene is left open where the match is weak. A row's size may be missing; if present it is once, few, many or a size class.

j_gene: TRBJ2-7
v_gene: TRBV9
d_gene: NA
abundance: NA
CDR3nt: TGTGCCAGCAGCGTAGGACTAGTTAGCGACGAGCAGTACTTC
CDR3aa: CASSVGLVSDEQYF

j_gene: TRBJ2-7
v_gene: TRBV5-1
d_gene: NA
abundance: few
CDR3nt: TGCGCCAGCAGCTTGATACTAGGTTACGAGCAGTACTTC
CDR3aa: CASSLILGYEQYF

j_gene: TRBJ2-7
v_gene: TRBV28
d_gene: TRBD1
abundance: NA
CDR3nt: TGTGCCAGCAGTGGGACAGCGTCCTACGAGCAGTACTTC
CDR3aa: CASSGTASYEQYF

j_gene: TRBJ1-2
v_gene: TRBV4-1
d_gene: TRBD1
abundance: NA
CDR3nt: TGCGCCAGCAGCCCGGGACAGCGCTTTAACTATGGCTACACCTTC
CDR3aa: CASSPGQRFNYGYTF

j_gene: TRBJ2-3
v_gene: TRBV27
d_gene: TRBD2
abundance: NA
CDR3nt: TGTGCCAGCAGTTTAGATTTGGCTAGCGGAAGCACAGATACGCAGTATTTT
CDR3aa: CASSLDLASGSTDTQYF

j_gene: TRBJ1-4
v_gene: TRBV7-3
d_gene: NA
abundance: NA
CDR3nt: TGTGCCAGCAGCCCAGGATCAGGTGAAAAACTGTTTTTT
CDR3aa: CASSPGSGEKLFF

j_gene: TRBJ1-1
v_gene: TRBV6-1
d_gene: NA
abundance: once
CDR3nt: TGTGCCAGCAGTGAAAAACAGAACACTGAAGCTTTCTTT
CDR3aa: CASSEKQNTEAFF

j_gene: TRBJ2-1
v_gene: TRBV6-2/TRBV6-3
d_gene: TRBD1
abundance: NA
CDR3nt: TGTGCCAGCAGCCACCTTGACAGGGGTGGCTACAATGAGCAGTTCTTC
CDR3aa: CASSHLDRGGYNEQFF

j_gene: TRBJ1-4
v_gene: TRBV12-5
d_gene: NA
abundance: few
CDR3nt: TGTGCTAGTGGTACAGGGCTACCAACTAATGAAAAACTGTTTTTT
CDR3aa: CASGTGLPTNEKLFF

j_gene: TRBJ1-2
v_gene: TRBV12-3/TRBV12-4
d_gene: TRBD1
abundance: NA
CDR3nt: TGTGCCAGCAGTCCCCGGACAGGGGGCAGCTACACCTTC
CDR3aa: CASSPRTGGSYTF

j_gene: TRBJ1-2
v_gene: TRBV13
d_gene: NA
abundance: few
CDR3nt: TGTGCCAGCAGCTTAGGCCTTGGGGAGGACTATGGCTACACCTTC
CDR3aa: CASSLGLGEDYGYTF

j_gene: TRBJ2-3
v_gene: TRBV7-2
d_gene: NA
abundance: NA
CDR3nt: TGTGCCAGCAGCTTAAGTGGGGGCAGTGGGGCCACAGATACGCAGTATTTT
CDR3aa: CASSLSGGSGATDTQYF

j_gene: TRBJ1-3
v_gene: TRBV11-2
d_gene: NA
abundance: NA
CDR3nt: TGTGCCAGCAGCTTAATGGACACCACGCCAGGAAACACCATATATTTT
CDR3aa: CASSLMDTTPGNTIYF

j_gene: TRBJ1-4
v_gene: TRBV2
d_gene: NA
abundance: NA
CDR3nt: TGTGCCAGCATCTCGGCGGTGGGTAATGAAAAACTGTTTTTT
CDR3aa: CASISAVGNEKLFF

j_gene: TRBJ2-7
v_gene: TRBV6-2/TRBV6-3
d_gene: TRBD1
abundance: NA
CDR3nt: TGTGCCAGCAGTAGGACAGGGGTCTACGAGCAGTACTTC
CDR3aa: CASSRTGVYEQYF

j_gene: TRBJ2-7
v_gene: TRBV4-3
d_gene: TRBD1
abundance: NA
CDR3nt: TGCGCCAGCAGCCAACAGCCGGGACAGGGGGCCTACGAGCAGTACTTC
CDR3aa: CASSQQPGQGAYEQYF

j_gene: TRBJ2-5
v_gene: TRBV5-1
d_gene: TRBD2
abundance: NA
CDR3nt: TGCGCCAGCAGCCCGCTAGCGGTACAAGAGACCCAGTACTTC
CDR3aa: CASSPLAVQETQYF

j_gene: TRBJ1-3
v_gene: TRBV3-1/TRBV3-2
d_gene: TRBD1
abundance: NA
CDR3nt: TGTGCCAGCAGCCAATTAACAGGGGTTGGAAACACCATATATTTT
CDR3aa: CASSQLTGVGNTIYF

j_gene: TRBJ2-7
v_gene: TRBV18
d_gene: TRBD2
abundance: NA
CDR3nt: TGTGCCAGCTCCGTGGGAGGGACTACCTACGAGCAGTACTTC
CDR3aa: CASSVGGTTYEQYF

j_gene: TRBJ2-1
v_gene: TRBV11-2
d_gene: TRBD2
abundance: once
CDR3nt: TGTGCCAGCAGCCGATTCGGGACTAGCGGAAGGAGCTCCTACAATGAGCAGTTCTTC
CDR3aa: CASSRFGTSGRSSYNEQFF

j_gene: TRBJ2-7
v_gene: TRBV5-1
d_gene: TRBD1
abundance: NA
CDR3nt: TGCGCCAGCAGCTCCTCCAGGGGGCACGAGCAGTACTTC
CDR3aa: CASSSSRGHEQYF

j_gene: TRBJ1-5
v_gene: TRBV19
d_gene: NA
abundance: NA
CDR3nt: TGTGCCAGTAGTATAGCAATTCAGGGGATTGATCAGCCCCAGCATTTT
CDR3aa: CASSIAIQGIDQPQHF

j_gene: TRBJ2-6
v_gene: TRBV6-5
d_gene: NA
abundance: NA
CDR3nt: TGTGCCAGCAGTTACTTTCCGTCCTCTGGGGCCAACGTCCTGACTTTC
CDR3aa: CASSYFPSSGANVLTF

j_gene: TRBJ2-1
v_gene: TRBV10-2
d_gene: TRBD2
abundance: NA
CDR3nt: TGCGCCAGCAGCTCCGGGACTAGCCTTATCAATGAGCAGTTCTTC
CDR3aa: CASSSGTSLINEQFF

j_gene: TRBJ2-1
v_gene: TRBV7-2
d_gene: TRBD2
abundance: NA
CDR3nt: TGTGCCAGCAGCTTAGCTGGTAGCGGGAGACCCTCCTACAATGAGCAGTTCTTC
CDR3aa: CASSLAGSGRPSYNEQFF

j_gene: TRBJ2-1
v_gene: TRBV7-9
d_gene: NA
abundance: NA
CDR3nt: TGTGCCAGCAGCTACCCCTTTTCTCGGGAGTACAATGAGCAGTTCTTC
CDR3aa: CASSYPFSREYNEQFF